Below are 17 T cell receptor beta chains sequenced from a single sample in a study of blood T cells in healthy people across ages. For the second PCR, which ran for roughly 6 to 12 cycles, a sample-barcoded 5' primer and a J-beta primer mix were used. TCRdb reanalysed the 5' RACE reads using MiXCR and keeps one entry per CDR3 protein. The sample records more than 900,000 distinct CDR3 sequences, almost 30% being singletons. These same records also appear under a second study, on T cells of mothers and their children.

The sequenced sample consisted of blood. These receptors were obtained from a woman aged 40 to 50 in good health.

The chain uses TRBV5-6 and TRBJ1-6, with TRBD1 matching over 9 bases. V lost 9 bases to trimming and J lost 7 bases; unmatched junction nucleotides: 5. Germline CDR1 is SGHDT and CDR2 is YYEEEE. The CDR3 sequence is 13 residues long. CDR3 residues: CATTGQGNSPLHF. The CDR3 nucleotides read TGTGCCACCACAGGACAGGGGAATTCACCCCTCCACTTT. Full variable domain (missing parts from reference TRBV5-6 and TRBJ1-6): DAGVTQSPTHLIKTRGQQVTLRCSPKSGHDTVSWYQQALGQGPQFIFQYYEEEERQRGNFPDRFSGHQFPNYSSELNVNALLLGDSALYLCATTGQGNSPLHFGNGTRLTVT.

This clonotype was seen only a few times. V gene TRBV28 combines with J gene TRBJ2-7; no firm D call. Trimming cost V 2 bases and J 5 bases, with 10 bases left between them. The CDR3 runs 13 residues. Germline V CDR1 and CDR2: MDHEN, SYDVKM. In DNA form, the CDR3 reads TGTGCCAGCAGTTTAATTCATGCGCACGAGCAGTACTTC. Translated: CASSLIHAHEQYF.

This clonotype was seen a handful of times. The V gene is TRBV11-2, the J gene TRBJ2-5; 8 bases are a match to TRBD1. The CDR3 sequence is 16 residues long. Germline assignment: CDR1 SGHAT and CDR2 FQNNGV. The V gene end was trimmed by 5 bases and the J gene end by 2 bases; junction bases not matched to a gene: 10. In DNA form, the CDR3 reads TGTGCCAGCAGCACGAGGGACAGGTGGGGGCAAGAGACCCAGTACTTC. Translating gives CASSTRDRWGQETQYF.

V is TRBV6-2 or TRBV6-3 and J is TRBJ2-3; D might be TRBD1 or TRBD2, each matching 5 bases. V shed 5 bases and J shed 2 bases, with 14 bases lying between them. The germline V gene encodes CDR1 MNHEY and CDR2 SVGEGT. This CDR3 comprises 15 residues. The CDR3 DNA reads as TGTGCCAGCAGTACCCGGGGCATCTCCACAGATACGCAGTATTTT. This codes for CASSTRGISTDTQYF.

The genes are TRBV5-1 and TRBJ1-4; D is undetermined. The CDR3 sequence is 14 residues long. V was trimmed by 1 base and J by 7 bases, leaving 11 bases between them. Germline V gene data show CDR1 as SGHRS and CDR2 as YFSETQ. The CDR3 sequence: CASSLSGVGEKLFF. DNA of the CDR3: TGCGCCAGCAGCTTGTCCGGTGTGGGTGAAAAACTGTTTTTT.

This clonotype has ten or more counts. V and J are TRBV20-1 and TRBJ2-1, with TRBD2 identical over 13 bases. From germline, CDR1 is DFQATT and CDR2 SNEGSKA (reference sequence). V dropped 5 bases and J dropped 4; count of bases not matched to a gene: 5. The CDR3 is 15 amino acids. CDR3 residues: CSAGRLAGGYNEQFF. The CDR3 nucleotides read TGCAGTGCTGGCCGACTAGCGGGGGGATACAATGAGCAGTTCTTC.

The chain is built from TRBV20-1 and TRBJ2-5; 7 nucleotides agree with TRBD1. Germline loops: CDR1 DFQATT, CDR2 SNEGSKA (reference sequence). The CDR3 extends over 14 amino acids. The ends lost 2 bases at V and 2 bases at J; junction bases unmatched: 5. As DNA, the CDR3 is TGCAGTGCTAGAAAGACAGGGTCGCAAGAGACCCAGTACTTC. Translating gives CSARKTGSQETQYF.

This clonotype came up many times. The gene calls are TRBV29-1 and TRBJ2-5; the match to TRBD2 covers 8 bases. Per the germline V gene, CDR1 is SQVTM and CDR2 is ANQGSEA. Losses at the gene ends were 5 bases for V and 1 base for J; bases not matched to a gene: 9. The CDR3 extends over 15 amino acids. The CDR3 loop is CSVLDAGGSQETQYF. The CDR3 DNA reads TGCAGCGTTCTTGATGCGGGGGGCAGCCAAGAGACCCAGTACTTC.

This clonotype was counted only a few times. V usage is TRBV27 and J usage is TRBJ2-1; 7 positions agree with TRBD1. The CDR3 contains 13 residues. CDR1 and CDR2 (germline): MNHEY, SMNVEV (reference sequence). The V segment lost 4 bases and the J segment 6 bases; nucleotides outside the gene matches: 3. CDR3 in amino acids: CASSWDRSNEQFF. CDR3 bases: TGTGCCAGCAGTTGGGACAGAAGCAATGAGCAGTTCTTC.

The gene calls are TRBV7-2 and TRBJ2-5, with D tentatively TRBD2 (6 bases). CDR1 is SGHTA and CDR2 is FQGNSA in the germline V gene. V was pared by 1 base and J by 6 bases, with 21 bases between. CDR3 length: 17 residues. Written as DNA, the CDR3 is TGTGCCAGCAGCTTAGAGGTAGGGAGGTTGGTTGGGAAGACCCAGTACTTC. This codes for CASSLEVGRLVGKTQYF.

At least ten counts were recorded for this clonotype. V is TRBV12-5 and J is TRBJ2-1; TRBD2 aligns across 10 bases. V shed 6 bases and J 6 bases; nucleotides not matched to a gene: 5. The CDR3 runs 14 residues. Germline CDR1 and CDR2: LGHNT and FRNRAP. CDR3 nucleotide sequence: TGTGCTAGTGGCACAAGCGGGGGGGCCAATGAGCAGTTCTTC. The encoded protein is CASGTSGGANEQFF.

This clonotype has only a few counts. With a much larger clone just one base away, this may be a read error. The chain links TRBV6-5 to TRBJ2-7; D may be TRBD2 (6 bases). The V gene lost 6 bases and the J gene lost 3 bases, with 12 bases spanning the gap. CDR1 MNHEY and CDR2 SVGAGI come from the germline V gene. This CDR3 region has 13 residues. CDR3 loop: CASRYVRGYEQYF. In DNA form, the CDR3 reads TGTGCCAGCAGGTACGTGCGGGGCTACGAGCAGTACTTC.

The CDR3 bases are TGTGCCACCAGCAGAGATCGCCAGCGGGGTACCTACGAGCAGTACTTC. This gives the protein CATSRDRQRGTYEQYF. The genes are TRBV15 and TRBJ2-7, with 7 bases identical to TRBD2. The CDR3 consists of 16 residues. Germline V lookup: CDR1 LNHNV, CDR2 YYDKDF (reference sequence). V lost 0 bases and J lost 2; bases outside the gene matches: 7.

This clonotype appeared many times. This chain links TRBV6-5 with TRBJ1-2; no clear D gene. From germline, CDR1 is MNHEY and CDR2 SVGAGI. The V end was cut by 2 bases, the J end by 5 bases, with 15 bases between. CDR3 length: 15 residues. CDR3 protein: CASSYTGRQRYGYTF. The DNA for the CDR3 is TGTGCCAGCAGTTACACGGGAAGGCAACGGTATGGCTACACCTTC.

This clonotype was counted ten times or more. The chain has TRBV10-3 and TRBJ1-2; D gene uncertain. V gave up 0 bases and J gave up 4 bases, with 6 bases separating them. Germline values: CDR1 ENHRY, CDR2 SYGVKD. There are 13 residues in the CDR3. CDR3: CAISESAVYGYTF. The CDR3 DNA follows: TGTGCCATCAGTGAGTCGGCAGTCTATGGCTACACCTTC.

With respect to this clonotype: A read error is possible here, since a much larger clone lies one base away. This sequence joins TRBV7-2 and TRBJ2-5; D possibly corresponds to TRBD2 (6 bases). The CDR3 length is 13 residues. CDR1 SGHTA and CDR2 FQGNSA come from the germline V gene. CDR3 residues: CAGSTTRQETQYF. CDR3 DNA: TGTGCCGGCAGCACGACTAGGCAAGAGACCCAGTACTTC.

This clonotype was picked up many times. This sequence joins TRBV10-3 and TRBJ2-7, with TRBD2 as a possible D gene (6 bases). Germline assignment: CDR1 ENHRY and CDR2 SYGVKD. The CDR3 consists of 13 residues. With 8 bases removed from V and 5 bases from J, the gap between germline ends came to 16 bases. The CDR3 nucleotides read TGTGCCATCTTCCCGGGCCGCGGGAACGAGCAGTACTTC. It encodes CAIFPGRGNEQYF.